This TCR beta chain was sequenced in a study of T cell repertoires in cytomegalovirus infection. The overall study: CMV infection and matching HLA type were both indicated by public TCR beta signatures.

A single record per CDR3 protein comes from TCRdb applying MiXCR to the reads. The table records 350,000 to 500,000 distinct CDR3 sequences, under 40% of them present only once. Regarding this clonotype: Antigen: not known.

Findings of the study overall: Frequencies of public TCR beta families were cumulated, and this identified carriers of CMV plus the relevant HLA. The ex vivo response was dominated by HLA-C-restricted CMV-specific TCR beta clonotypes.

V was cut by 7 bases and J by 3 bases, with 7 bases left in between. This CDR3 is built from 11 residues. CDR1 and CDR2 (germline): MNHNS, SASEGT. This chain uses TRBV6-1 with TRBJ2-7; a possible D gene is TRBD2 (5 bases). This clonotype originated in a human donor in good health (CMV status not recorded). Some clones in this sample may be carry-over from other donors' samples. Sample: PBMCs. CDR3 residues: CASKLGYEQYF. In DNA, the CDR3 is TGTGCCAGCAAACTAGGCTACGAGCAGTACTTC.